What follows are 7 T cell receptor beta chains derived from one specimen sequenced in a study of blood T cell repertoires in COVID-19. The data were produced by immunoSEQ multiplex PCR, yet TCRdb's version contains in-frame clones alone and is incomplete. This sample has hundreds of thousands of clones; approximately 86% occur once, and the top ten carry around 13%. The sample was peripheral blood. The source of these receptors is a woman in her sixties or seventies with COVID-19, enrolled during active disease.

The gene calls are TRBV28 and TRBJ2-7; perhaps TRBD2 as D (7 bases). CDR1 and CDR2 from the germline V gene are MDHEN and SYDVKM. The CDR3 covers 16 residues. Trimming pared 0 bases from V and 2 bases from J, leaving 14 bases between. The CDR3 here is CASSLWPGGGTYEQYF. CDR3 nucleotides: TGTGCCAGCAGTTTATGGCCGGGGGGCGGAACCTACGAGCAGTACTTC.

J is TRBJ2-1 and V is TRBV10-2, with a weak D call TRBD1 (5 bases). Germline loops: CDR1 WSHSY, CDR2 SAAADI. V was clipped by 2 bases and J by 9 bases, with 14 bases between them. The CDR3 is made up of 14 amino acids. CDR3 loop: CASSENQGRSEQFF. CDR3 nucleotide sequence: TGCGCCAGCAGTGAGAACCAGGGTAGGAGTGAGCAGTTCTTC.

The gene calls are TRBV11-3 and TRBJ2-5, with D possibly matching TRBD1 (6 bases). Deletions cut 2 bases from V and 5 bases from J, with 18 bases between. Looked up from germline, CDR1 is SGHNT and CDR2 is YENEEA. The CDR3 covers 16 residues. The chain's CDR3 is CASSLKISGTLETQYF. The CDR3, as DNA: TGTGCCAGCAGCTTAAAGATCTCCGGGACACTGGAGACCCAGTACTTC.

The chain employs TRBV6-5 and TRBJ2-7; 7 bases match TRBD1. J gave up 0 bases and V 6 bases, and 8 bases lay outside the gene matches. The length of the CDR3 is 15 residues. CDR1 MNHEY and CDR2 SVGAGI come from the germline V gene. DNA of the CDR3: TGTGCCAGCAGGCTAGCACAGGGGTCCTCCTACGAGCAGTACTTC. Translation: CASRLAQGSSYEQYF.

The J gene is TRBJ2-5, the V gene TRBV2; 10 bases are shared with TRBD2. After removal of 7 bases from V and 4 bases from J, the junction contained 15 bases not matched to a gene. In germline, CDR1 is SNHLY, CDR2 FYNNEI. CDR3 size: 17 residues. The DNA for the CDR3 is TGTGCCAGCATTCAAAAGCGGGGGGGTACGATCCCAGAGACCCAGTACTTC. It encodes CASIQKRGGTIPETQYF.

The V call is TRBV28, the J call TRBJ1-4; no clear D gene. The CDR3 is 15 residues long. Germline CDR1 MDHEN, CDR2 SYDVKM. Trimming cost V 4 bases and J 8 bases, with 17 bases left between them. The CDR3 protein is CASSSGIFGEEKLFF. The DNA of the CDR3 is TGTGCCAGCAGTTCCGGGATCTTCGGGGAGGAAAAACTGTTTTTT.

The gene calls are TRBV29-1 and TRBJ2-1; D perhaps matches TRBD2 (7 bases). This CDR3 spans 14 amino acids. The germline V and J ends were trimmed by 4 bases and 1 base, with 11 bases remaining between them. CDR1 and CDR2 from the germline V gene are SQVTM and ANQGSEA. Written as DNA, the CDR3 is TGCAGCGTTGGTAGGGGGGGATCCTACAATGAGCAGTTCTTC. Its translation: CSVGRGGSYNEQFF.